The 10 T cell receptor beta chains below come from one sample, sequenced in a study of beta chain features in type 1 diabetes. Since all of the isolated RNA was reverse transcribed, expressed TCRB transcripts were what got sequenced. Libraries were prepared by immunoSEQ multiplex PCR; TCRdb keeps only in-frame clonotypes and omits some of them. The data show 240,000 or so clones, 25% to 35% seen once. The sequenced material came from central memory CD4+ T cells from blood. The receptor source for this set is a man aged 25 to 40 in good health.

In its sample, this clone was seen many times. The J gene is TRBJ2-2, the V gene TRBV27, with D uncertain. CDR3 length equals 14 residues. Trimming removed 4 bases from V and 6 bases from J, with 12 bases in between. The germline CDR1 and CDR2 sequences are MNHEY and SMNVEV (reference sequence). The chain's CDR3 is CASSSSYGAGELFF. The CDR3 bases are TGTGCCAGCAGTTCCTCCTATGGGGCCGGGGAGCTGTTTTTT.

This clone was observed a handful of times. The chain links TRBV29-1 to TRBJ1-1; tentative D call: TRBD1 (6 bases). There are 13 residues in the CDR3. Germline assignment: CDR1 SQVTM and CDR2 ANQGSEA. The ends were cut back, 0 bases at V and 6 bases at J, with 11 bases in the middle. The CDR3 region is CSVEEGGYAEAFF. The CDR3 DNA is TGCAGCGTTGAAGAAGGGGGATACGCTGAAGCTTTCTTT.

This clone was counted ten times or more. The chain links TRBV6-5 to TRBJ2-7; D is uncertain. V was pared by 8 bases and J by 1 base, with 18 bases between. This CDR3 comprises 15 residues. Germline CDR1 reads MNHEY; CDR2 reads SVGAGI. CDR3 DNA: TGTGCCAGCGGAACGGAACTCTCCAAGTCCTACGAGCAGTACTTC. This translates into CASGTELSKSYEQYF.

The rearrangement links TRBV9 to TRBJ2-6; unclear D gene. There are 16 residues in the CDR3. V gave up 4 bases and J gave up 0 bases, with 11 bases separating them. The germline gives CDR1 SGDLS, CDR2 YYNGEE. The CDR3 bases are TGTGCCAGCAGCTTTAGGGTGGGCTCTGGGGCCAACGTCCTGACTTTC. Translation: CASSFRVGSGANVLTF. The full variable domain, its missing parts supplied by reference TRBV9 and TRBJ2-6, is DSGVTQTPKHLITATGQRVTLRCSPRSGDLSVYWYQQSLDQGLQFLIQYYNGEERAKGNILERFSAQQFPDLHSELNLSSLELGDSALYFCASSFRVGSGANVLTFGAGSRLTVL.

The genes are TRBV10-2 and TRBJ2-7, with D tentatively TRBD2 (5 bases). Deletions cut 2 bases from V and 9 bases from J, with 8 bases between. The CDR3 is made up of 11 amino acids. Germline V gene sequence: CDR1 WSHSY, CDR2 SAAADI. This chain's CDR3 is CASSERGMQYF. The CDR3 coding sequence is TGCGCCAGCAGTGAGAGAGGGATGCAGTACTTC.

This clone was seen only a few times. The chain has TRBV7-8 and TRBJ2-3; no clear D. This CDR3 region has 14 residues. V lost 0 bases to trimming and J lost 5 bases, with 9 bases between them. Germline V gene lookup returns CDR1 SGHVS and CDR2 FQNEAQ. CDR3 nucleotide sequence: TGTGCCAGCAGCTTAGCTAGTCTTGAAGATACGCAGTATTTT. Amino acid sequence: CASSLASLEDTQYF.

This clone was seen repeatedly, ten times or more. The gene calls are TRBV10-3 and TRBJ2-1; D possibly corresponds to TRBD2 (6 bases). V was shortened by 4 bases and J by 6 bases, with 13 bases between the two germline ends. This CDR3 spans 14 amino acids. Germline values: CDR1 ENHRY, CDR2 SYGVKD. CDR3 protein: CAISVTSPRNEQFF. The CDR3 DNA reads TGTGCCATCAGTGTCACTAGCCCCCGCAATGAGCAGTTCTTC.

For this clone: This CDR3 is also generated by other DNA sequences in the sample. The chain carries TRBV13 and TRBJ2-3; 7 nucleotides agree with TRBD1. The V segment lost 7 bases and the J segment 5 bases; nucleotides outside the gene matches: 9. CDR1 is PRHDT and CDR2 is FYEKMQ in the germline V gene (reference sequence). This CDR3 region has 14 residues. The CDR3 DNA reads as TGTGCCAGCACAGTCGGGACAGCCCGAGATACGCAGTATTTT. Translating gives CASTVGTARDTQYF.

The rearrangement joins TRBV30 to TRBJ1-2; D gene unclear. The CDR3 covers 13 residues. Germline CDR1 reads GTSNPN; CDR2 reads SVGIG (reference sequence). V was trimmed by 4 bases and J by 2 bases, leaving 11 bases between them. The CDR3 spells CAWTQVGNYGYTF. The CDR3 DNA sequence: TGTGCCTGGACCCAGGTGGGAAACTATGGCTACACCTTC.

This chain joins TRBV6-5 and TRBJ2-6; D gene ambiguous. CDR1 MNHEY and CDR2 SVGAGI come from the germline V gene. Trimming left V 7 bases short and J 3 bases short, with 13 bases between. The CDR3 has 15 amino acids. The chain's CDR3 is CASTGWAFGANVLTF. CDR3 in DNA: TGTGCCAGCACCGGATGGGCCTTTGGGGCCAACGTCCTGACTTTC.